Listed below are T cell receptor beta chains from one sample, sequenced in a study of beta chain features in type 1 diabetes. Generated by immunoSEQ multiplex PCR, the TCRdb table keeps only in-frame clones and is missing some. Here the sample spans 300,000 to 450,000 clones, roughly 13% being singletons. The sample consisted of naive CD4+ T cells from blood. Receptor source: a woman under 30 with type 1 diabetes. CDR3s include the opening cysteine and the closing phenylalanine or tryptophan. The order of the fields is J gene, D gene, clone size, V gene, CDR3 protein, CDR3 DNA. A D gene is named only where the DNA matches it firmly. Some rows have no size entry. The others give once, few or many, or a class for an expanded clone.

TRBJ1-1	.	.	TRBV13	CASSVRVTEAFF	TGTGCCAGCAGCGTCAGGGTGACTGAAGCTTTCTTT
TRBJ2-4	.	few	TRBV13	CASSFSGGKNIQYF	TGTGCCAGCAGCTTCAGTGGGGGGAAAAACATTCAGTACTTC
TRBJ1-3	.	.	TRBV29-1	CSVGSISGNTIYF	TGCAGCGTTGGGAGTATCTCTGGAAACACCATATATTTT
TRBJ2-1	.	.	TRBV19	CASSMSGIRSNEQFF	TGTGCCAGTAGTATGTCGGGAATCAGAAGTAATGAGCAGTTCTTC
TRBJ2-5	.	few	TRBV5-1	CASSPEPPQETQYF	TGCGCCAGCAGTCCCGAGCCACCCCAAGAGACCCAGTACTTC
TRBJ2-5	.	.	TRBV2	CASSGGGQETQYF	TGTGCCAGCAGTGGAGGCGGACAAGAGACCCAGTACTTC
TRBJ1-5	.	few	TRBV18	CASSPGGRDAQPQHF	TGTGCCAGCTCACCGGGAGGGCGGGACGCTCAGCCCCAGCATTTT
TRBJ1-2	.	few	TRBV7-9	CASSLARPGQANYGYTF	TGTGCCAGCAGCTTAGCGAGGCCAGGGCAAGCTAACTATGGCTACACCTTC
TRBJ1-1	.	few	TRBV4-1	CASSRNGDTEAFF	TGCGCCAGCAGCCGGAACGGGGACACTGAAGCTTTCTTT
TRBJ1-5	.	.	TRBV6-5	CASSYSGQGRQPQHF	TGTGCCAGCAGTTACTCTGGGCAGGGGCGGCAGCCCCAGCATTTT
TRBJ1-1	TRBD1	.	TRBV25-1	CASTNRQGRGDTEAFF	TGTGCCAGCACCAACCGACAGGGTCGGGGTGACACTGAAGCTTTCTTT
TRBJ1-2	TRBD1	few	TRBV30	CAWSSGTGGYGYTF	TGTGCCTGGAGTTCTGGGACAGGGGGCTATGGCTACACCTTC
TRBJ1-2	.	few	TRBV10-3	CAIQGNTNYGYTF	TGTGCCATCCAGGGGAATACTAACTATGGCTACACCTTC
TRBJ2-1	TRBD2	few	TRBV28	CASSFSGTTFNEQFF	TGTGCCAGCAGTTTCTCCGGGACTACCTTCAATGAGCAGTTCTTC
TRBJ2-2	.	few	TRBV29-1	CSVYTGHTGELFF	TGCAGCGTTTATACAGGGCACACCGGGGAGCTGTTTTTT
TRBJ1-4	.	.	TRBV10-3	CAISESISGGQEKLFF	TGTGCCATCAGTGAGTCGATAAGTGGCGGACAGGAAAAACTGTTTTTT
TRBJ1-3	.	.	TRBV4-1	CASSQVVLSGNTIYF	TGCGCCAGCAGCCAAGTTGTTCTCTCTGGAAACACCATATATTTT
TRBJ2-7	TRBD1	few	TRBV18	CASSPRQGLNEQYF	TGTGCCAGCTCACCCCGACAGGGATTAAACGAGCAGTACTTC
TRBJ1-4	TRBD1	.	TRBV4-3	CASSPRQGEKLFF	TGCGCCAGCAGCCCCAGACAGGGTGAAAAACTGTTTTTT
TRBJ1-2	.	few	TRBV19	CASSMRTTDYGYTF	TGTGCCAGTAGTATGCGCACTACGGACTATGGCTACACCTTC
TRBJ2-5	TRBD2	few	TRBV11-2	CASSLMGLAAQETQYF	TGTGCCAGCAGCTTAATGGGACTAGCGGCTCAAGAGACCCAGTACTTC
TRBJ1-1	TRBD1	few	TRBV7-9	CASSLPIPTGKNTEAFF	TGTGCCAGCAGCTTACCCATCCCGACAGGGAAGAACACTGAAGCTTTCTTT
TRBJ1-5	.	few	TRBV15	CATSREAGWPPPQHF	TGTGCCACCAGCAGAGAGGCAGGATGGCCACCGCCCCAGCATTTT
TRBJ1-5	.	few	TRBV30	CAWSYRWGSPQHF	TGTGCCTGGTCCTACAGGTGGGGATCGCCCCAGCATTTT
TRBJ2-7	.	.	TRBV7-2	CASSWFANSGYEQYF	TGTGCCAGCAGCTGGTTCGCTAACTCAGGATACGAGCAGTACTTC